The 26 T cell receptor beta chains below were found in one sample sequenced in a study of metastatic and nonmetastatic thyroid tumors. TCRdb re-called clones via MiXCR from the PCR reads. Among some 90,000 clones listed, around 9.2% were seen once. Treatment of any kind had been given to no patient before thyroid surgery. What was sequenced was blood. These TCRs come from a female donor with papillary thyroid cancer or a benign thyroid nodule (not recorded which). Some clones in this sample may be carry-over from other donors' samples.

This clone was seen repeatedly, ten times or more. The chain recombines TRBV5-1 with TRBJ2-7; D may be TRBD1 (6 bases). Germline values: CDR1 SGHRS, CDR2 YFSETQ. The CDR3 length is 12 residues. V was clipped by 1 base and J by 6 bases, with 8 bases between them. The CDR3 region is CASSLTGREQYF. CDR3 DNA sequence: TGCGCCAGCAGCTTGACAGGGCGCGAGCAGTACTTC.

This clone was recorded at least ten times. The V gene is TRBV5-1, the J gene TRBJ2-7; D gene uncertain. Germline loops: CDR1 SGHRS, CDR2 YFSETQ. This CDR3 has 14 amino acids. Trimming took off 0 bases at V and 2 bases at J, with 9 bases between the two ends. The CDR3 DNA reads TGCGCCAGCAGCTTGGGACCGGAGACCTACGAGCAGTACTTC. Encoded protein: CASSLGPETYEQYF.

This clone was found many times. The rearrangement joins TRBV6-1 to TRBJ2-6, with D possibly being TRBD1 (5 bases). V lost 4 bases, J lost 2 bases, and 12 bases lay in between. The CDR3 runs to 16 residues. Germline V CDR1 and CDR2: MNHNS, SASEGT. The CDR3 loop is CASSGPNRPGANVLTF. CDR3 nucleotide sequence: TGTGCCAGCAGTGGCCCCAACAGGCCTGGGGCCAACGTCCTGACTTTC.

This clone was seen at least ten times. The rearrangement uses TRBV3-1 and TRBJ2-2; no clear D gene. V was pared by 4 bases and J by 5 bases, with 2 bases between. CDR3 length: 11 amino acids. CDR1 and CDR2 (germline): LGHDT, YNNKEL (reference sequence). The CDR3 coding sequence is TGTGCCAGCAGCCGGACCGGGGAGCTGTTTTTT. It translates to CASSRTGELFF.

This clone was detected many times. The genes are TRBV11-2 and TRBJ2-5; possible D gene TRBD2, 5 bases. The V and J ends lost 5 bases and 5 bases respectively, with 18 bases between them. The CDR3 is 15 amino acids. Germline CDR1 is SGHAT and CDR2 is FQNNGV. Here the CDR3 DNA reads TGTGCCAGCAGCCTGGAGTGGGCGGAGGAGGAGACCCAGTACTTC. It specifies CASSLEWAEEETQYF.

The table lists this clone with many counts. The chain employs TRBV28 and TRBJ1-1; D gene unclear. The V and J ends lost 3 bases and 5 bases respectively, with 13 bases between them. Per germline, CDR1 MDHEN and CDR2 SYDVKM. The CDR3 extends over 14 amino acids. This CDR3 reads CASSFPSAATEAFF. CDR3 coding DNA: TGTGCCAGCAGTTTCCCCTCGGCCGCGACTGAAGCTTTCTTT.

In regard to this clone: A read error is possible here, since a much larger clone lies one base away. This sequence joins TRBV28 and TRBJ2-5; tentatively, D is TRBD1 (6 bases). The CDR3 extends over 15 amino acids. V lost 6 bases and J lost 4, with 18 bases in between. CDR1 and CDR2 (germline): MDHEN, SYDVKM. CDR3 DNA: TGTGCCAGCAGCACCCAAGTACAGGGTACAGAGACCCAGTACTTC. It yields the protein CASSTQVQGTETQYF.

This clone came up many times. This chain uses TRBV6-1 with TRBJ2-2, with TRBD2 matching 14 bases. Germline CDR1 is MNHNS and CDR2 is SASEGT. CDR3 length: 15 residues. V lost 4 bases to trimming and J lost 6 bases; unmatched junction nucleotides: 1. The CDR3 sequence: CASSGLAGGPGELFF. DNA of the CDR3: TGTGCCAGCAGTGGACTAGCGGGGGGGCCCGGGGAGCTGTTTTTT.

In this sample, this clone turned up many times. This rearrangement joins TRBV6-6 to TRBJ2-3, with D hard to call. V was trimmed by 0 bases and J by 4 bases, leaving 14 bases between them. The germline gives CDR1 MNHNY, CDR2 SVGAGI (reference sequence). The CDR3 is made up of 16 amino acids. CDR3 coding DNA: TGTGCCAGCAGTTACTCCTTCGGTAGTGGGGCAGATACGCAGTATTTT. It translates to CASSYSFGSGADTQYF.

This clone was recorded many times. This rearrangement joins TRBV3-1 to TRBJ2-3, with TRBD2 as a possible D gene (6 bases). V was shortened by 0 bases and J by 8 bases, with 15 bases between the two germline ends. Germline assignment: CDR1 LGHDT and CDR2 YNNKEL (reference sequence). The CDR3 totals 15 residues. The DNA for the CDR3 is TGTGCCAGCAGCCAAGAGAAACGGCGGGAAAGTACGCAGTATTTT. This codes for CASSQEKRRESTQYF.

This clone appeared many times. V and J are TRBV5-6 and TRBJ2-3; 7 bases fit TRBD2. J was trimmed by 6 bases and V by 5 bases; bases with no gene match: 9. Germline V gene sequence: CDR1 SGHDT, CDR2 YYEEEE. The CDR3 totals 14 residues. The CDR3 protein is CASRPRGGTDTQYF. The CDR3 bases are TGTGCCAGCAGACCTAGGGGAGGGACCGATACGCAGTATTTT. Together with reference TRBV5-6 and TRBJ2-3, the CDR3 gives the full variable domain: DAGVTQSPTHLIKTRGQQVTLRCSPKSGHDTVSWYQQALGQGPQFIFQYYEEEERQRGNFPDRFSGHQFPNYSSELNVNALLLGDSALYLCASRPRGGTDTQYFGPGTRLTVL.

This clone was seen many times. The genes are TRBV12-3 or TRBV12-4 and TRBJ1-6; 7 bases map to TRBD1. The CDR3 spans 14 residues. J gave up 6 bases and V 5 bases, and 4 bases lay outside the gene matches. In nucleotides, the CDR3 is TGTGCCAGCAGTGGACAGGAGACTAATTCACCCCTCCACTTT. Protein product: CASSGQETNSPLHF.

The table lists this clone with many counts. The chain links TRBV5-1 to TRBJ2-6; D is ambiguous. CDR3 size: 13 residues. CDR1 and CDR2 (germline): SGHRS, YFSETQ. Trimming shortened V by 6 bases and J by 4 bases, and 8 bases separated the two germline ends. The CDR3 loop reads CASKEPGANVLTF. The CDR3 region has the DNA TGCGCCAGCAAAGAACCGGGGGCCAACGTCCTGACTTTC.

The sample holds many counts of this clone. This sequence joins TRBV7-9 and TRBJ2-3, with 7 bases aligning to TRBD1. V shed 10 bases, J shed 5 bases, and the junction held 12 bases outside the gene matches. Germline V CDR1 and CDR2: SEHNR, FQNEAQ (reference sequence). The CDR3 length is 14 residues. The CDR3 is CATPTGSEIDTQYF. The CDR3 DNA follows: TGTGCCACCCCGACAGGGAGCGAGATAGATACGCAGTATTTT.

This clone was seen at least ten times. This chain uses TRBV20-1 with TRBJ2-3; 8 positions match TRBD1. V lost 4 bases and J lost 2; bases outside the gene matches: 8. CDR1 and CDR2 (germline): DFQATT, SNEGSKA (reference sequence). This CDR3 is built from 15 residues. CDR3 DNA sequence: TGCAGTGCTAAACTTGGACAGGGAGACACAGATACGCAGTATTTT. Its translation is CSAKLGQGDTDTQYF.

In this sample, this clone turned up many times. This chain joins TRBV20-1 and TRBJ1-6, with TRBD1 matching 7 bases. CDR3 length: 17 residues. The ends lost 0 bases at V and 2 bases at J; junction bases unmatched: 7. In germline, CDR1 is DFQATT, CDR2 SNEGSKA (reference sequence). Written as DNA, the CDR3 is TGCAGTGCTAGAGATCAGGGGGAAAGTCCCTATAATTCACCCCTCCACTTT. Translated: CSARDQGESPYNSPLHF.

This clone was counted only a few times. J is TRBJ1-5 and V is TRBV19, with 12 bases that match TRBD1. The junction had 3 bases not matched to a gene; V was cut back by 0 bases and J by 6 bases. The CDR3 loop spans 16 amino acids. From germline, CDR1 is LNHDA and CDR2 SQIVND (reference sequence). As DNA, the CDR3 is TGTGCCAGTAGTATAGAGGGACAGGGGGCCGGTCAGCCCCAGCATTTT. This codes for CASSIEGQGAGQPQHF.

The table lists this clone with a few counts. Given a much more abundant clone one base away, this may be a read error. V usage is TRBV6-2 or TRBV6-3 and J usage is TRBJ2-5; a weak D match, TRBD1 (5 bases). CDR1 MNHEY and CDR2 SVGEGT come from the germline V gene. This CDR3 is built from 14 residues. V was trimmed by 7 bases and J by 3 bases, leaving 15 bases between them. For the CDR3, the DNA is TGTGCCAGCAAACCTACAGGTCCCGAAGAGACCCAGTACTTC. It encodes CASKPTGPEETQYF.

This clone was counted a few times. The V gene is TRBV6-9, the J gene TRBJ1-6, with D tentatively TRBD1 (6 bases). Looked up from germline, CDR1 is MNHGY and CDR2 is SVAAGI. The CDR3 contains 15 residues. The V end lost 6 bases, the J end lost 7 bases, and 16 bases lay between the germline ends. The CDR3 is CASREGDISNSPLHF. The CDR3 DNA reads TGTGCCAGCAGGGAGGGGGATATCTCGAATTCACCCCTCCACTTT.

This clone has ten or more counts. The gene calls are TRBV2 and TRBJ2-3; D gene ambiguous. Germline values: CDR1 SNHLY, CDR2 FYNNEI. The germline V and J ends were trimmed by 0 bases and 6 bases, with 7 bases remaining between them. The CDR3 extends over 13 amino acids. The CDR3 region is CASSEALGDTQYF. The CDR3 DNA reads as TGTGCCAGCAGTGAAGCGCTAGGGGATACGCAGTATTTT.

The CDR3: CSVGTGVADTQYF. The CDR3 region has the DNA TGCAGCGTTGGAACGGGGGTGGCAGATACGCAGTATTTT. The chain links TRBV29-1 to TRBJ2-3, with D possibly TRBD2 on 6 matching bases. Trimming shortened V by 4 bases and J by 4 bases, and 12 bases separated the two germline ends. CDR3 size: 13 residues. Germline values: CDR1 SQVTM, CDR2 ANQGSEA.

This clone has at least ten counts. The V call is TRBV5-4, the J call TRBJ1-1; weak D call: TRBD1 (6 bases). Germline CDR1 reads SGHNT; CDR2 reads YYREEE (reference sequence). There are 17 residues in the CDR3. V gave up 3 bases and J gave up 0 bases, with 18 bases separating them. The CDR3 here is CASSYPFEGGMNTEAFF. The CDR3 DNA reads TGTGCCAGCAGCTATCCCTTCGAGGGGGGAATGAACACTGAAGCTTTCTTT.

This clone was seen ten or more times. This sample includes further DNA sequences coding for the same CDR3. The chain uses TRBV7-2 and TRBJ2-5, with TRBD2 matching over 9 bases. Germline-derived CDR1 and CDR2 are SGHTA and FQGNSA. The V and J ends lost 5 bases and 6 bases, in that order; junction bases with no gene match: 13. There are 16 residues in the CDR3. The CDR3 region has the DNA TGTGCCAGCAGCGAAATGGCGGGGGGGCCGATGAAGACCCAGTACTTC. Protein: CASSEMAGGPMKTQYF.

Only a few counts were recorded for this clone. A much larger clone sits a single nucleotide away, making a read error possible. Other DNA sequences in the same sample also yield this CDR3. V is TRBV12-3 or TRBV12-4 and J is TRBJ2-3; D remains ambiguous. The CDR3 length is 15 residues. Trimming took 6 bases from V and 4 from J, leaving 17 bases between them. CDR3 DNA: TGTGCCAGCAGCGCCCGGCCGCCGGGTGCAGATACGCAGTATTTT. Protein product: CASSARPPGADTQYF.

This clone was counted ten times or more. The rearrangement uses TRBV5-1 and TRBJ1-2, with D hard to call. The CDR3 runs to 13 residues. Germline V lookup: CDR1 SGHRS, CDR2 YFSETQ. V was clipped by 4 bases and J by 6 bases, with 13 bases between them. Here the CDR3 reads CASSLEQTDGYTF. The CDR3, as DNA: TGCGCCAGCAGCCTTGAGCAGACCGATGGCTACACCTTC. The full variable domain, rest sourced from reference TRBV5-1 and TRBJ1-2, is KAGVTQTPRYLIKTRGQQVTLSCSPISGHRSVSWYQQTPGQGLQFLFEYFSETQRNKGNFPGRFSGRQFSNSRSEMNVSTLELGDSALYLCASSLEQTDGYTFGSGTRLTVV.

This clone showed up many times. The CDR3 nucleotides are TGTGCCAGCAGGACGATAGCGGGGGGGCTGGGCAATGAGCAGTTCTTC. This gives the protein CASRTIAGGLGNEQFF. The chain employs TRBV6-1 and TRBJ2-1, with TRBD2 identical over 11 bases. Per the germline V gene, CDR1 is MNHNS and CDR2 is SASEGT. CDR3 length: 16 residues. The J segment lost 6 bases and the V segment lost 6 bases, leaving 10 bases of the junction unmatched.